This TCR beta chain was retrieved from a study of cytomegalovirus exposure and HLA in healthy donors. Findings of the study overall: Researchers reported that a few CMV-associated chains were confirmed in vitro as CMV antigen-specific.

The PCR employed 60 Vbeta primers together with 13 Jbeta primers. Only in-frame clones appear in the TCRdb table, and some are missing; sequencing was by immunoSEQ multiplex PCR. The sample yields around 300,000 clones, roughly two thirds seen once. Comments on this clone: What it binds is not known.

CDR3 size: 14 residues. V gave up 3 bases and J gave up 1 base, with 9 bases separating them. Germline loops: CDR1 LNHDA, CDR2 SQIVND (reference sequence). The chain links TRBV19 to TRBJ1-1; no clear D. The receptor comes from a female donor in good health and CMV-seronegative. The sample taken for sequencing was PBMCs. DNA of the CDR3: TGTGCCAGTAGTATGCGGCAGAGGAACACTGAAGCTTTCTTT. Its protein is CASSMRQRNTEAFF.